This TCR beta chain emerged from a study of T-cell reconstitution after alpha-beta-depleted transplantation in children. Preparation of the TCRbeta library used unique molecular identifiers. A single record per CDR3 protein comes from TCRdb applying MiXCR to the PCR reads. The sample includes about 830,000 distinct CDR3 sequences, roughly 16% seen only once; the top ten take roughly 5%. This CDR3 spans 17 amino acids. V lost 6 bases and J lost 5, with 24 bases in between. This clonotype was observed a few times. Its matching antigen is unknown. Overall study results and limits: The study reportedly traced alpha-beta T cells about two months after transplant to several hundred expanded graft clones. Counts and diversity of T cells one year after transplant came mostly from newly produced T cells.

The sequencing here drew on PBMCs, mostly from graft donor cells, taken 360 days after TCRalphabeta/CD19-depleted stem cell transplant. The chain couples TRBV12-3 or TRBV12-4 to TRBJ2-3; weak D call: TRBD2 (7 bases). This clonotype originated in a male patient younger than 18 who had a stem cell transplant for acute lymphoblastic leukemia, so the T cells may come from the graft donor. The CDR3 DNA follows: TGTGCCAGCAGACTTTGGAGGGAGGGACACACAGTAGATACGCAGTATTTT. Protein: CASRLWREGHTVDTQYF.